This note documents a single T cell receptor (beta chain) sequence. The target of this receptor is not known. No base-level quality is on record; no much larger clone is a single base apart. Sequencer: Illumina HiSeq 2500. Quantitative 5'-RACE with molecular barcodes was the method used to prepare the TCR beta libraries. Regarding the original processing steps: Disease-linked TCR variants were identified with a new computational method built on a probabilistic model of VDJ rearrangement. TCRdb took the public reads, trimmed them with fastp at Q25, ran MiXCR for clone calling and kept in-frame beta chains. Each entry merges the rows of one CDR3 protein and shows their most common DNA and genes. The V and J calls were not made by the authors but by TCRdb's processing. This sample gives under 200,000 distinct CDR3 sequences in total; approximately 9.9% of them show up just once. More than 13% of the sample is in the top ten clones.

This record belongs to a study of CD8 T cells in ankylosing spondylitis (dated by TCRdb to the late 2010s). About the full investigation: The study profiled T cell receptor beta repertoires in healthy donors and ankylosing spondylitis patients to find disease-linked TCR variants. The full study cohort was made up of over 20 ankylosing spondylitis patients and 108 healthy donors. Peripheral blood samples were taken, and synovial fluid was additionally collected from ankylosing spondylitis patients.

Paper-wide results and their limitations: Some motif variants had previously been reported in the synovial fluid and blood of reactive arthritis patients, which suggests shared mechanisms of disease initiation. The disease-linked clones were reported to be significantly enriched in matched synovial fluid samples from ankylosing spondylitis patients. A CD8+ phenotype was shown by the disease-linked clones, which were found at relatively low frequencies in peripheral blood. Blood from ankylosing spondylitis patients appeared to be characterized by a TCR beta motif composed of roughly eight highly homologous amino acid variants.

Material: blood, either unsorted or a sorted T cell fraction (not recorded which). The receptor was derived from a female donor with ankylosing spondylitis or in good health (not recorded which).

For the CDR3, the sequence is CASSFLSGPYNEQFF. DNA sequence: TGTGCCAGCAGCTTCCTTAGCGGGCCGTACAATGAGCAGTTCTTC. The chain links TRBV7-6 with TRBJ2-1; 7 middle bases align to TRBD2. V trim: 3 bases; J trim: 4 bases; unmatched bases: 6. The CDR3 holds 15 amino acids from the cysteine to the phenylalanine. Only the CDR3 DNA stays, 45 bases, in frame from base 1. The germline V gene provides CDR1 SGHVS and CDR2 FNYEAQ.